This T cell receptor (beta chain) stems from a study of read filtering for tumor transcriptome and immune sequencing. Whole-study context: Mean patient age was 65.9 years, range roughly 40 to 80; 16 to 20 male, 14 to 15 female. Regarding the study as a whole: About 81.9% of IR-seq clonotypes had one read, totaling roughly 3.5% of reads; RNA-seq: about 69% and 49%. Correlation between methods rose after single-read clonotypes were removed. Compared with RNA-seq, IR-seq gave much higher clonotype depth and reliability.

Molecular barcoded adaptors covering alpha/delta and beta/gamma chains were used on about 0.4 ug RNA. TCRdb redid the calling of the reads with MiXCR, one entry per CDR3 protein. Of approximately 90,000 distinct CDR3 sequences detected, around an eighth appear once; the ten largest clones hold around 14%. The CDR3 covers 14 residues. CDR1 SEHNR and CDR2 FQNEAQ come from the germline V gene (reference sequence). With 7 bases removed from V and 0 bases from J, the gap between germline ends came to 7 bases. There are many counts of this clonotype. The target antigen is unknown. This chain joins TRBV7-9 and TRBJ2-6; the D is unclear. The sequence was obtained from a donor at least 40 years old with multiple myeloma. Input material: a population of CD138-negative cells sorted from bone marrow. CDR3 protein: CASNGLSGANVLTF. In DNA, the CDR3 is TGTGCCAGCAACGGCCTCTCTGGGGCCAACGTCCTGACTTTC.